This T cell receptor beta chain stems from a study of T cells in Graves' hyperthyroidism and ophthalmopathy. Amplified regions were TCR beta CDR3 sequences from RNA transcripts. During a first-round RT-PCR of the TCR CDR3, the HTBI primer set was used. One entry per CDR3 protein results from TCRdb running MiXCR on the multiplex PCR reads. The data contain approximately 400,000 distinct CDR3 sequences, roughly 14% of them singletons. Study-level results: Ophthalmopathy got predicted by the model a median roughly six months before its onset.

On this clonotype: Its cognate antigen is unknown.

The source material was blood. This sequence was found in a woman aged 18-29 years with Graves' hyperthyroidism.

CDR3 amino acids: CASSLERGTLLTRNTIYF. The CDR3, as DNA: TGTGCCAGCAGCCTCGAGCGTGGGACACTCTTGACCAGAAACACCATATATTTT. This chain uses TRBV12-3 or TRBV12-4 with TRBJ1-3; tentative D call: TRBD1 (6 bases). CDR3 length: 18 amino acids. Trimming pared 6 bases from V and 5 bases from J, leaving 26 bases between.